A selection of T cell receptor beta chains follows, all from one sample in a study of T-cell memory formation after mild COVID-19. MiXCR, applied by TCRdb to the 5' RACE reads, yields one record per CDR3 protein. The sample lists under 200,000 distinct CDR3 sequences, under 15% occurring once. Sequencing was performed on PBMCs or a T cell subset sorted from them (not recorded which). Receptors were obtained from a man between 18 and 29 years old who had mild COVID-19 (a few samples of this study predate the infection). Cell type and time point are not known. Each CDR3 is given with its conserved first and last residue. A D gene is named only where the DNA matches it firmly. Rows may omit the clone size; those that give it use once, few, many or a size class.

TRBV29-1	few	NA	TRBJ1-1	CSVQDNTEAFF	TGCAGCGTGCAGGACAACACTGAAGCTTTCTTT
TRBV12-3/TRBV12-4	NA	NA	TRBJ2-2	CASSPRVVGDQRELFF	TGTGCCAGCAGTCCAAGAGTCGTGGGGGATCAAAGGGAGCTGTTTTTT
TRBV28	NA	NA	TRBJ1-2	CASSLEPGSGYTF	TGTGCCAGCAGTTTAGAGCCAGGATCGGGCTACACCTTC
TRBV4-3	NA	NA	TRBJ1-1	CASSQETGRIEAFF	TGCGCCAGCAGCCAAGAAACTGGACGGATTGAAGCTTTCTTT
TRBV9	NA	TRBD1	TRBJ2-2	CASSARQGTTGELFF	TGTGCCAGCAGCGCCCGACAGGGGACCACCGGGGAGCTGTTTTTT
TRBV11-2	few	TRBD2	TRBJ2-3	CASSLQRGADTQYF	TGTGCCAGCAGCTTGCAGCGGGGTGCAGATACGCAGTATTTT
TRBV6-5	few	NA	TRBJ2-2	CASRPDRFPVELFF	TGTGCCAGCAGACCCGACAGGTTCCCTGTGGAGCTGTTTTTT
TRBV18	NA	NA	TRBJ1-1	CASSPPGGRSMNTEAFF	TGTGCCAGCTCACCACCGGGCGGACGAAGCATGAACACTGAAGCTTTCTTT
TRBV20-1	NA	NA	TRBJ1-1	CSATSGTGNTEAFF	TGCAGTGCCACCTCTGGGACGGGGAACACTGAAGCTTTCTTT
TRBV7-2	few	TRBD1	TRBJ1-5	CASTLDRGNQPQHF	TGTGCCAGCACCCTCGACAGGGGCAATCAGCCCCAGCATTTT
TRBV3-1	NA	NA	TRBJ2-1	CASSQGTYSYNEQFF	TGTGCCAGCAGCCAAGGGACTTATTCCTACAATGAGCAGTTCTTC
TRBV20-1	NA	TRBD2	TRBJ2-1	CSAIAGGPDEQFF	TGCAGTGCTATTGCGGGGGGGCCGGATGAGCAGTTCTTC
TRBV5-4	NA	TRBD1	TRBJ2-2	CASSPGVGQGVGGELFF	TGTGCCAGCAGCCCTGGAGTGGGACAGGGAGTTGGCGGGGAGCTGTTTTTT
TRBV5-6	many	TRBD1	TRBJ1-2	CASNARTGAYGYTF	TGTGCCAGCAACGCACGGACAGGCGCCTATGGCTACACCTTC
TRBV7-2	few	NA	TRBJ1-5	CASSLEGGYSNQPQHF	TGTGCCAGCAGCTTAGAAGGCGGTTATAGCAATCAGCCCCAGCATTTT
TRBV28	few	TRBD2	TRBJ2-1	CASAGRGGRDEQFF	TGTGCCAGCGCCGGGCGGGGGGGCCGCGATGAGCAGTTCTTC
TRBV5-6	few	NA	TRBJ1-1	CASSLDGEAFF	TGTGCCAGCAGCTTGGACGGTGAAGCTTTCTTT
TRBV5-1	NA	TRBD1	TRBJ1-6	CASSLETGGFSPLHF	TGCGCCAGCAGCTTGGAGACAGGGGGATTTTCACCCCTCCACTTT
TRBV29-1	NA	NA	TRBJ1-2	CSVEENGGVGYTF	TGCAGCGTTGAAGAAAACGGAGGTGTGGGCTACACCTTC
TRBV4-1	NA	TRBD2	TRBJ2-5	CASSQAGTRSVETQYF	TGCGCCAGCAGCCAAGCCGGGACTAGGTCGGTGGAGACCCAGTACTTC
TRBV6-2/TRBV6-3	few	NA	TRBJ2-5	CASSHMKTQYF	TGTGCCAGCAGTCATATGAAGACCCAGTACTTC
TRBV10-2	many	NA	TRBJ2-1	CASSVDTAQQFF	TGCGCCAGCAGTGTAGACACCGCGCAGCAGTTCTTC
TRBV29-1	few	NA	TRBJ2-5	CSAVRGYQETQYF	TGCAGCGCCGTACGGGGGTACCAAGAGACCCAGTACTTC
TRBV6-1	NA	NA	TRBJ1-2	CASSEVPANYGYTF	TGTGCCAGCAGTGAAGTGCCAGCTAACTATGGCTACACCTTC
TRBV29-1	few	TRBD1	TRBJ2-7	CSVEDQGTAAYEQYF	TGCAGCGTTGAAGATCAGGGGACAGCGGCCTACGAGCAGTACTTC
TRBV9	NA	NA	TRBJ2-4	CASSSGTPKNIQYF	TGTGCCAGCAGCTCCGGGACTCCTAAAAACATTCAGTACTTC